The entry that follows covers one T cell receptor beta chain sequence. Its antigen specificity is not known. No much larger clone exists at a distance of one base, and base qualities are not known. Receptor amplification or capture employed the immunoSEQ multiplex PCR assay. The multiplex PCR relied on a mix of 60 forward primers for TCR Vbeta segments and 13 reverse primers for TCR Jbeta segments. Amplification of the CDR3 region of rearranged TCR beta genes was performed with a multiplex PCR assay on genomic DNA. On the Illumina HiSeq System, the amplified TCR beta libraries were sequenced as 87-base-pair reads. The source study handled its data this way. A later analysis tallied 75 million to 85 million unique TCR beta chains across the 666 repertoires, and approximately 9.9 million of those chains were shared by two or more donors. To remove PCR and sequencing errors, raw reads were error-corrected and collapsed into unique sequences using a nearest-neighbor algorithm that merged closely related sequences. V, D and J gene segments were assigned by aligning CDR3 sequences to IMGT reference sequences. For a sequence to be retained, at least a six-nucleotide match to both a V gene segment and a J gene segment was required. A rearrangement was called productive if the CDR3 had no stop codons and remained in frame with V and J, and every other rearrangement was called non-productive. CDR3 was defined according to IMGT convention as the region running from the second conserved V-encoded cysteine to the conserved J-encoded phenylalanine. In an earlier analysis of some 550 of the donors, sequences lacking an unambiguous match to a single V gene segment were excluded. An earlier analysis of several hundred of the donors called V segments functional above 56.7% productive rearrangements and segregating when the between-donor standard deviation exceeded 5%. A statistical classification framework was built for diagnosing cytomegalovirus status from the catalog of TCR beta chain sequences. V and J gene assignment, in a later analysis, came from comparing TCR nucleotide sequences with IMGT/GENE-DB human TR gene sequences. The TCRdist pipeline was used in a later analysis to assign CDR3 sequences and most-parsimonious VDJ recombination scenarios. In a later analysis, every TCR beta chain was defined by the combination of its CDR3 amino acid sequence and its V-gene family, and reads without a unique V-gene family were dropped. As a way to deal with suspected cross-contamination and a sequencing artifact, a later analysis dropped 450 to 600 nucleotide sequences that were highly shared and had low generation probability. In a later analysis, a clonal expansion index was calculated for each public chain from normalized within-repertoire ranks of inferred template counts. Generation probabilities in a later analysis came from a VDJ recombination model fitted to out-of-frame rearrangements, and those results were checked against IGoR. A later analysis scored TCR-TCR, TCR-HLA and TCR-CMV co-occurrence with hypergeometric tests, applying a repertoire-size bias correction to TCR pairs. In a later analysis, false discovery rates were estimated by permuting HLA or CMV assignments 20 times. A later analysis grouped co-occurring TCRs with DBSCAN, adding TCRdist sequence similarity when clustering within HLA-allele-positive subsets. Co-occurrence clustering excluded repertoires with fewer than 30,000 or more than 120,000 public chains, plus five with anomalous nucleotide sharing. The clones in this table, taken by TCRdb from immuneACCESS, are in-frame only. Not every clone is retained; where verified, under half of the shortfall comes from an unresolved V gene, and the cause of the rest is unknown. D and trimming were read from the DNA, whereas the V and J calls and clone size are those reported in that table. The sample contains 90,000 or so clones, roughly 82% of them found a single time. The ten largest clones capture about 3.4% of the sample.

In total, roughly 710 healthy bone marrow donors made up the cohort. At the time of sampling, all cohort members were nominally healthy, though unrecorded immune exposures were likely present. The donor was CMV seropositive and belonged to the group of 270 or so seropositive cohort members. Every donor gave a peripheral blood sample, and the peripheral blood mononuclear cells from that sample were used for TCR beta sequencing. The Qiagen DNeasy Blood Extraction Kit was used to extract genomic DNA from the blood cell samples. This entry comes from a study of cytomegalovirus exposure and HLA in healthy donors listed by TCRdb under 2017. For the study in its entirety: In an earlier analysis of roughly 590 of the donors, 250 to 350 Gb of sequence data and 120 million or so unique TCR beta sequences from about 180 million T cells were reported. About 280 gigabases of sequencing data and around 90 million unique TCR sequences made up an early release that covered over 550 HLA-typed donors. Of the approximately 400 genotyped donors, roughly 80% were placed in the genetic ancestry cluster associated with self-reported Caucasian donors. The study aimed to test whether signatures of past pathogen exposure could be identified by cataloging public T cell receptors. The study profiled the T cell repertoires of around 700 subjects by immunosequencing and related them to cytomegalovirus serostatus. Besides the first cohort of about 730 subjects, a separate validation cohort made up of roughly 120 different subjects was used. To predict cytomegalovirus infection status, the study combined high-throughput TCR immunosequencing, statistical association of individual TCRs with disease status, and machine learning. In a later analysis, previously published TCR beta repertoires from 550 to 700 donors were re-analyzed and high-resolution HLA genotyping was added so that TCR occurrence patterns could be studied. In the later analysis, no new phenotypic data were used to find candidate immune exposures; instead, reliance was placed on TCR beta sequences and their occurrence across donors. In an earlier analysis of roughly 540 of the donors, high-throughput TCR beta sequencing was used to judge whether each TCR beta V gene segment behaved as functional or pseudogenic. Donor age, sex, ethnicity and CMV serostatus were collected together with the repertoire data. A later genetic analysis took genome-wide SNP genotypes for about 65% of the 666 donors and used that subset as a discovery cohort. Every discovery cohort repertoire had been produced on one sequencing platform. Class I and class II HLA loci were covered by the typing at four-digit resolution. Typing coverage varied by locus: roughly 629-640 donors for A, B, C, DRB1 and DQB1; 522 for DQA1; approximately 610 for DPA1; approximately 450 for DPB1. Five DR-DQ haplotypes were handled as single units for association and clustering, since linkage in the cohort was strong. On average, around 230,000 unique TCR beta nucleotide sequences were sequenced per donor among about 400 genotyped donors of the cohort, with about 19% of those sequences being non-productive.

General findings and caveats noted by the study authors: V-gene and J-gene trimming of TCR beta chains was associated with a missense DCLRE1C variant in a later genetic analysis, and the association was replicated in an independent cohort. In an earlier analysis of roughly 560 of the donors, most TCR beta V segments were observed in productive rearrangements about 87% or about 30% of the time, broadly matching IMGT annotations. In both the original and validation cohorts, the classifier was reported to diagnose cytomegalovirus status with high specificity and sensitivity. A cluster of highly shared sequence variants was judged likely to be a technical artifact of the sequencing pipeline. In this cohort, only TCR beta chains were sequenced, and detectable features were limited by the absence of alpha or paired-chain data. The only immune exposure information available for the cohort was CMV serostatus. The authors suggested that the approach could potentially be generalized to other disease states and immunological phenotypes. Specific HLA alleles were associated with roughly 16,000 TCR beta sequences at a false discovery rate of 0.05 in a later analysis. Sequencing depth was assumed to be roughly uniform across donors in the presence/absence analyses, though that assumption may not hold. Several of the top co-occurrence clusters appeared to be linked to parvovirus B19, influenza, CMV and Epstein-Barr virus, according to a later analysis. Correlated functional status among segregating V segments might be attributable to linkage disequilibrium, but an unknown experimental factor could not be ruled out. In a later analysis, most CMV-associated TCR beta chains were found to appear HLA-restricted, with HLA associations seemingly driven largely by CMV exposure. Because HLA typing was missing for some donors at each locus, association tests included only the typed subset. A later analysis found that TCR association rates varied across HLA loci, with DRB1 alleles showing the most associated TCRs and HLA-C alleles the fewest. A further reported finding was that TCR beta sequences accurately predicted the HLA-A and HLA-B alleles for most subjects in the first cohort. Most TCR sequences were seen in very few donors, while some public TCRs were found in many individuals. Because counts were too low, more than 15 rarely observed V segments, including chromosome 9 orphons, were excluded from the earlier analysis of some 590 of the donors. A few of the identified cytomegalovirus-associated TCR beta chains were confirmed in vitro to be specific for cytomegalovirus antigens. The study gave a list of around 170 TCR beta chains associated with cytomegalovirus. In a later analysis, HLA-associated TCR beta chains were found to be more clonally expanded and to have lower generation probabilities than equally common non-associated chains. Strong co-occurrence of HLA alleles, especially DR and DQ, made assigning TCR associations to individual alleles difficult. In a later genetic analysis, fewer N-insertions in productive TCRs were reported among donors in an Asian-associated ancestry cluster than the roughly 640-donor mean. The 87-base-pair reads could not distinguish some IMGT-functional V segments, including TRBV6-2 and TRBV6-3, so those segments were excluded.

Germline trimming: 3 bases from V, 4 bases from J; junction bases outside gene matches: 6. CDR1 and CDR2 were assigned from the germline V gene as KGHSH and LQKENI. The CDR3 covers 14 residues, taking in both the cysteine and the phenylalanine. Only the CDR3 part of the read is kept: 42 bases, read in frame from the first base. The receptor chain draws on TRBV18 and TRBJ2-7; 7 middle bases align to TRBD1. The sequence was obtained from a man aged 30-40 years in good health and CMV-seropositive. Sequenced sample: PBMCs. The base sequence is TGTGCCAGCTCACCTACCGGGACAGAATACGAGCAGTACTTC. It encodes CASSPTGTEYEQYF.